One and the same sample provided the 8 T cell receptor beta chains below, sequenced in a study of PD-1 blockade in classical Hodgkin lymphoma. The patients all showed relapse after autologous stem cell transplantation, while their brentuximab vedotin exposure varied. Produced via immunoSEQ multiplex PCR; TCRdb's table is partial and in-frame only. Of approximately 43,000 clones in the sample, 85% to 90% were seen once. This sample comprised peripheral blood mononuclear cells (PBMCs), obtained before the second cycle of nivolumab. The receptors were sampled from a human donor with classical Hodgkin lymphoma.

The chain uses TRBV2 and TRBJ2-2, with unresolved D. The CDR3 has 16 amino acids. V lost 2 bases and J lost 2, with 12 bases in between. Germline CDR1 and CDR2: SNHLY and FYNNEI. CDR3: CASSELGQLNTGELFF. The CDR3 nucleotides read TGTGCCAGCAGTGAACTCGGGCAGTTAAACACCGGGGAGCTGTTTTTT.

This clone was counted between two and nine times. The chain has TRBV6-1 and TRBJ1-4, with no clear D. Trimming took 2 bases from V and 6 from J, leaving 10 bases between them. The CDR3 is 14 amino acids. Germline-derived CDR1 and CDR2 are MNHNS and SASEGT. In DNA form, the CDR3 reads TGTGCCAGCAGTGAATGGATGGTGGATGAAAAACTGTTTTTT. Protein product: CASSEWMVDEKLFF.

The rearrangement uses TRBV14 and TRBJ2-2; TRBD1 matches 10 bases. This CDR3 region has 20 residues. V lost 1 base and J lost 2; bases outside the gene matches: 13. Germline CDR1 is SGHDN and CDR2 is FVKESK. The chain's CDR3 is CASSQVGYGQGGINTGELFF. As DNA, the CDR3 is TGTGCCAGCAGCCAAGTAGGGTATGGACAGGGGGGGATTAACACCGGGGAGCTGTTTTTT.

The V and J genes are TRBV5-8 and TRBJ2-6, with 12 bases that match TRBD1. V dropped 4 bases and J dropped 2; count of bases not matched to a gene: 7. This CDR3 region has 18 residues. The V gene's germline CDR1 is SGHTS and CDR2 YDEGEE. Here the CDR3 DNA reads TGTGCCAGCAGCCCCGGGACAGGGGGCTTGACTGGGGCCAACGTCCTGACTTTC. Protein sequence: CASSPGTGGLTGANVLTF.

CDR3 coding DNA: TGCGCCAGCAGCTTGAAGCGGTACACTGAAGCTTTCTTT. It yields the protein CASSLKRYTEAFF. This chain links TRBV5-1 with TRBJ1-1; D gene uncertain. This CDR3 has 13 amino acids. Trimming stripped 1 base from V and 3 bases from J, with 7 bases between. The germline CDR1 and CDR2 sequences are SGHRS and YFSETQ. The variable domain in full, completed from reference TRBV5-1 and TRBJ1-1, reads KAGVTQTPRYLIKTRGQQVTLSCSPISGHRSVSWYQQTPGQGLQFLFEYFSETQRNKGNFPGRFSGRQFSNSRSEMNVSTLELGDSALYLCASSLKRYTEAFFGQGTRLTVV.

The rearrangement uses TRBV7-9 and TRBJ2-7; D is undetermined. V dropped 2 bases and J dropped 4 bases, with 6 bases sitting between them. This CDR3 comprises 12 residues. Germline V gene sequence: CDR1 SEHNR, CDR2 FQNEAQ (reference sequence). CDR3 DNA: TGTGCCAGCAGCTTAATCGGGTACGAGCAGTACTTC. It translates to CASSLIGYEQYF.

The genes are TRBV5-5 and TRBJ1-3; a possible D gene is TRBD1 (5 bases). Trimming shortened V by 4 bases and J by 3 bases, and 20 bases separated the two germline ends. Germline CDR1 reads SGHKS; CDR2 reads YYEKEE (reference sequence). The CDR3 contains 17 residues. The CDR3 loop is CASSHPAGPTYGNTIYF. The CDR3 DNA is TGTGCCAGCAGCCATCCGGCAGGGCCGACCTATGGAAACACCATATATTTT.

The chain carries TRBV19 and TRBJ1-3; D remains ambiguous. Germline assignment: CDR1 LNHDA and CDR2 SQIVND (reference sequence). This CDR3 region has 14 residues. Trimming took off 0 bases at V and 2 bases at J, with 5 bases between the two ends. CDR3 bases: TGTGCCAGTAGTATAGACGCGACTGGAAACACCATATATTTT. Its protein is CASSIDATGNTIYF.